A selection of T cell receptor beta chains follows, all from one sample in a study of blood T cell repertoires in COVID-19. The method was immunoSEQ multiplex PCR; TCRdb's version includes in-frame clones alone and lacks a portion of them. In the table there are about 73,000 clones, 75% to 80% of which are singletons. The sequenced sample consisted of peripheral blood. The receptors were sampled from a man in his sixties or seventies with COVID-19, enrolled during active disease. CDR3s include the opening cysteine and the closing phenylalanine or tryptophan. A D gene is named only where the DNA matches it firmly. Only part of the rows carry a size: once, few, many, or a class if the clone is expanded.

j_gene: TRBJ2-1
d_gene: NA
v_gene: TRBV3-1/TRBV3-2
abundance: NA
CDR3aa: CASSQDQGSCLNEQFF
CDR3nt: TGTGCCAGCAGCCAAGATCAGGGGAGTTGCCTCAATGAGCAGTTCTTC

j_gene: TRBJ1-5
d_gene: TRBD1
v_gene: TRBV3-1/TRBV3-2
abundance: few
CDR3aa: CASSPDRASNQPQHF
CDR3nt: TGTGCCAGCAGCCCGGACAGGGCTAGCAATCAGCCCCAGCATTTT

j_gene: TRBJ2-7
d_gene: TRBD1
v_gene: TRBV19
abundance: NA
CDR3aa: CASSPGQVSYEQYF
CDR3nt: TGTGCCAGTAGCCCGGGACAGGTATCCTACGAGCAGTACTTC

j_gene: TRBJ2-1
d_gene: NA
v_gene: TRBV5-1
abundance: NA
CDR3aa: CASSFISGYYNEQFF
CDR3nt: TGCGCCAGCAGCTTTATTAGCGGATATTACAATGAGCAGTTCTTC

j_gene: TRBJ2-5
d_gene: NA
v_gene: TRBV7-3
abundance: NA
CDR3aa: CASSSNGGTQYF
CDR3nt: TGTGCCAGCAGCTCTAATGGAGGAACCCAGTACTTC

j_gene: TRBJ2-1
d_gene: NA
v_gene: TRBV18
abundance: NA
CDR3aa: CASSPRTSPMGEQFF
CDR3nt: TGTGCCAGCTCACCACGTACTAGCCCGATGGGTGAGCAGTTCTTC

j_gene: TRBJ2-3
d_gene: TRBD2
v_gene: TRBV7-2
abundance: NA
CDR3aa: CASSGAGGTQYF
CDR3nt: TGTGCCAGCAGCGGAGCGGGAGGGACGCAGTATTTT

j_gene: TRBJ1-5
d_gene: NA
v_gene: TRBV7-8
abundance: NA
CDR3aa: CASSLVRGSVRDQPQHF
CDR3nt: TGTGCCAGCAGCTTAGTACGGGGGTCCGTACGAGATCAGCCCCAGCATTTT

j_gene: TRBJ2-7
d_gene: NA
v_gene: TRBV9
abundance: NA
CDR3aa: CASSVNGQYEQYF
CDR3nt: TGTGCCAGCAGCGTTAATGGGCAATACGAGCAGTACTTC

j_gene: TRBJ1-6
d_gene: NA
v_gene: TRBV5-1
abundance: NA
CDR3aa: CASSSGQSRYNSPLHF
CDR3nt: TGCGCCAGCAGCTCCGGACAGAGTCGCTATAATTCACCCCTCCACTTT

j_gene: TRBJ1-3
d_gene: NA
v_gene: TRBV28
abundance: NA
CDR3aa: CASSLQGLAGNTIYF
CDR3nt: TGTGCCAGCAGTTTGCAGGGCCTTGCTGGAAACACCATATATTTT

j_gene: TRBJ2-3
d_gene: NA
v_gene: TRBV10-2
abundance: NA
CDR3aa: CASSERDNHRTQYF
CDR3nt: TGCGCCAGCAGTGAGCGAGACAACCATCGAACGCAGTATTTT

j_gene: TRBJ2-3
d_gene: NA
v_gene: TRBV6-2/TRBV6-3
abundance: NA
CDR3aa: CASSPGVTDTQYF
CDR3nt: TGTGCCAGCAGTCCCGGGGTTACAGATACGCAGTATTTT

j_gene: TRBJ1-4
d_gene: NA
v_gene: TRBV4-1
abundance: NA
CDR3aa: CASSQGRSINEKLFF
CDR3nt: TGCGCCAGCAGCCAAGGGAGGAGTATTAATGAAAAACTGTTTTTT

j_gene: TRBJ1-1
d_gene: NA
v_gene: TRBV28
abundance: NA
CDR3aa: CASSLPWAFNTEAFF
CDR3nt: TGTGCCAGCAGTTTACCATGGGCGTTCAACACTGAAGCTTTCTTT

j_gene: TRBJ1-4
d_gene: NA
v_gene: TRBV2
abundance: NA
CDR3aa: CASSFLQSNEKLFF
CDR3nt: TGTGCCAGCAGTTTCCTCCAGTCTAATGAAAAACTGTTTTTT